The 2 T cell receptor beta chains in this list originate from one sample, sequenced in a study of graft-versus-host responses after intestinal transplantation (dated by TCRdb to the early 2020s). Library method: the immunoSEQ multiplex PCR assay. Here the immuneACCESS table is served through TCRdb, limited to in-frame sequences with V and J called. Missing clones are a known gap in these copies; in checked studies unresolved V genes cover under half, and the rest lacks a known reason. A total of about 89,000 clones appear in this sample, 80% to 95% of them only once. The ten biggest clones cover 0.3% of the sample. The sample's time point, from its label and the paper: cells obtained before transplantation from donor or recipient. Which antigens these TCRs recognize remains unknown. The sample here was unstimulated CD4+ T cells sorted from spleen or lymph node cells, taken before intestinal transplant. Receptor source: a human donor who received an intestinal transplant.

The chain has TRBV6-1 and TRBJ2-5; no reliable D call. V was pared by 6 bases and J by 6 bases, with 17 bases between. CDR1 is MNHNS, CDR2 SASEGT, per germline. The CDR3 covers 14 residues. CDR3 sequence: CASSRDKAGKTQYF. DNA of the CDR3: TGTGCCAGCAGCCGCGACAAAGCTGGAAAGACCCAGTACTTC.

The chain carries TRBV15 and TRBJ1-1; D ambiguous. The CDR3 contains 16 residues. Looked up from germline, CDR1 is LNHNV and CDR2 is YYDKDF (reference sequence). Trimming shortened V by 3 bases and J by 0 bases, and 14 bases separated the two germline ends. CDR3 nucleotide sequence: TGTGCCACCAGCAGCGCCCTCCGGGGAATGAACACTGAAGCTTTCTTT. Protein: CATSSALRGMNTEAFF.